This T cell receptor (beta chain) is from a study of tumor and adjacent non-tumor tissue in lung cancer. Overall study: Patients were aged 31 to 76, approximately 11 men and about five women, stage I to III.

RNA was extracted from bulk tissue without any cell sorting. Distant lung tissue was collected more than 3 cm away from the tumor edge. Concerning this clonotype itself: Its target is unknown.

The V end was cut by 8 bases, the J end by 3 bases, with 22 bases between. Germline assignment: CDR1 KGHDR and CDR2 SFDVKD. The CDR3 totals 17 residues. Three rounds of nested PCR, following a modified ARM-PCR protocol, produced the TCRbeta library. Using its own MiXCR run on the multiplex PCR reads, TCRdb lists one record per CDR3 protein. The table lists roughly 82,000 distinct CDR3 sequences, around 82% of them singletons. The study, taken as a whole, reports: Patients with more diverse tumor TCRs had worse survival. Tumor tissue had significantly higher TCR diversity than normal lung.

The chain couples TRBV24-1 to TRBJ2-1; possibly TRBD1 for D (6 bases). Input material: distant non-tumor lung tissue. The sequence derives from a woman between 45 and 60 years old with non-small cell lung cancer. CDR3 sequence: CATNVKGAQGLYNEQFF. The DNA of the CDR3 is TGTGCCACCAATGTAAAGGGTGCACAGGGTCTCTACAATGAGCAGTTCTTC.